The table lists the clone carrying this T cell receptor (beta chain) with many counts. Antigen unknown. This entry is derived from a study of cytomegalovirus exposure and HLA in healthy donors. Sequencing used immunoSEQ multiplex PCR; TCRdb keeps in-frame clones, though not all of them. The sample records 200,000 or so clones, over 80% being singletons. Broader study findings: The study listed under 200 cytomegalovirus-associated TCR beta chains.

The sample consisted of PBMCs. This clonotype originated in a woman between 18 and 29 years old in good health and CMV-seronegative.

CDR3 sequence (DNA): TGTGCCAGTAGTATAACTGATCGTCGCATGAACACTGAAGCTTTCTTT. This codes for CASSITDRRMNTEAFF. The V gene is TRBV19, the J gene TRBJ1-1, with D unclear. Trimming took off 2 bases at V and 0 bases at J, with 13 bases between the two ends. CDR1 and CDR2 from the germline V gene are LNHDA and SQIVND (reference sequence). The CDR3 has 16 amino acids.